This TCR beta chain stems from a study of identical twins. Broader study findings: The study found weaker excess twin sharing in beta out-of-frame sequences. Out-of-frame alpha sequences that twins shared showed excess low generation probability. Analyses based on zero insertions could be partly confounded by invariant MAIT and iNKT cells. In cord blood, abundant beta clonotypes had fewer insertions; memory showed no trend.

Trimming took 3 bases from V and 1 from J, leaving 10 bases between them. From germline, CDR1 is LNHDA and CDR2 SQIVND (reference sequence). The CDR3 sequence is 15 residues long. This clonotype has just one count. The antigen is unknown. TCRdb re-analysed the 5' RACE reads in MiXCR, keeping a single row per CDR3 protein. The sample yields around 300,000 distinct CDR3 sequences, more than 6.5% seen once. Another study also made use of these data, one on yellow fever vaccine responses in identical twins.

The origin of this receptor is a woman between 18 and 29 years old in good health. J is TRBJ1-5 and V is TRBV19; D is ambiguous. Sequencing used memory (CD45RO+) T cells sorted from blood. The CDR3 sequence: CASSIMPGSNQPQHF. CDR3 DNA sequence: TGTGCCAGTAGTATTATGCCAGGCAGCAATCAGCCCCAGCATTTT.